The present entry profiles one TCR beta chain with its context. This entry is derived from a study of blood T cell repertoires in COVID-19. Per the original data handling: Nucleated cell counts were estimated from reference gene primer amplification. TCRdb keeps only in-frame clones here, not all; method: immunoSEQ multiplex PCR. The D gene and trimming were derived from the DNA, and the V and J assignments and clone size from that table. The sample carries around 300,000 clones, roughly 91% recorded once. Each recovered donor of Cohort 3 presented with two negative PCRs, clearance, or symptom resolution. There are 14 residues in the CDR3. V lost 8 bases and J lost 7, with 18 bases in between. CDR1 and CDR2 (germline): MDHEN, SYDVKM.

The chain combines TRBV28 with TRBJ2-1; D call uncertain. This clonotype was obtained from a woman aged 55-70 years who had recovered from COVID-19. The sequenced material came from PBMCs or T cells enriched from blood (not recorded which). For the CDR3, the DNA is TGTGCCAGCTGTCAGGCAGGTCTTTTGAATGAGCAGTTCTTC. The encoded protein is CASCQAGLLNEQFF.